The TCR beta chain described here comes from a study of shared clonotypes between healthy human individuals. Study as a whole: Each donor's CD4 naive and CD4 memory cells filled three plates apiece, CD8 naive two, and CD8 memory one.

CDR3 length: 15 amino acids. The germline V gene encodes CDR1 MGHRA and CDR2 YSYEKL. With V trimmed by 4 bases and J by 8 bases, 11 bases remained unmatched. Repertoires were generated with immunoSEQ multiplex PCR, while TCRdb's copy carries only in-frame clones and drops some. Altogether around 1.9 million clones are present, 93% being singletons, with the ten largest covering around 1.7%. CD45RO-negative, CCR7-selected cells formed the naive CD8 fraction, which excluded terminally differentiated effector memory CD45RA+ cells. This clone was found once. The antigen is not known. Findings and limits, study-wide: Sampling included only blood; tissue repertoires likely differ. With several donors compared, 5% to 5.5% of naive CD4 clonotypes were shared.

The clonotype was recovered from a man in his late teens or twenties in good health. Some clones in this sample may be carry-over from other donors' samples. The specimen was naive CD8+ T cells from PBMCs. This chain joins TRBV4-1 and TRBJ2-1, with 7 bases matching TRBD1. This CDR3 reads CASSLRQGTKDEQFF. The CDR3 DNA reads TGCGCCAGCAGCCTTCGACAGGGTACCAAGGATGAGCAGTTCTTC.